Below, one TCR beta chain is given with its context. Its antigen remains unidentified. This entry comes from a study of shared clonotypes between healthy human individuals. Overall study context: Three plates were used per donor for CD4 naive, three for CD4 memory, two for CD8 naive and one for CD8 memory.

Original handling: Junction-only sequences produced by ImmunoSEQ had no quality scores, so filtering differed. Assay used: immunoSEQ multiplex PCR; TCRdb lists only in-frame clones, some missing. V, J and clone size are those of that table, while D and trimming were read from the DNA. The table includes more than 2 million clones, 80% to 95% detected once. Germline CDR1 and CDR2: MDHEN and SYDVKM. The ends were cut back, 6 bases at V and 6 bases at J, with 10 bases in the middle. The CDR3 consists of 12 residues. Whole-study findings and limits: A limitation of the genetic and exposure-history diversity represented arose from few donors. What naive subsets generally showed was a larger estimated richness than memory subsets showed.

Naivety among CD8 cells was defined by CD45RO negativity and positive CCR7 selection, thereby excluding terminally differentiated effector memory CD45RA+ cells. Sequenced material: naive CD8+ T cells from PBMCs. The TCR comes from a man younger than 35 in good health. Some clones in this sample may be carry-over from other donors' samples. The rearrangement links TRBV28 to TRBJ2-3, with D uncertain. CDR3 sequence: CASSPRQDTQYF. In nucleotides, the CDR3 is TGTGCCAGCAGCCCCCGCCAGGATACGCAGTATTTT. Looking up the rest from reference TRBV28 and TRBJ2-3 gives the full variable domain: DVKVTQSSRYLVKRTGEKVFLECVQDMDHENMFWYRQDPGLGLRLIYFSYDVKMKEKGDIPEGYSVSREKKERFSLILESASTNQTSMYLCASSPRQDTQYFGPGTRLTVL.